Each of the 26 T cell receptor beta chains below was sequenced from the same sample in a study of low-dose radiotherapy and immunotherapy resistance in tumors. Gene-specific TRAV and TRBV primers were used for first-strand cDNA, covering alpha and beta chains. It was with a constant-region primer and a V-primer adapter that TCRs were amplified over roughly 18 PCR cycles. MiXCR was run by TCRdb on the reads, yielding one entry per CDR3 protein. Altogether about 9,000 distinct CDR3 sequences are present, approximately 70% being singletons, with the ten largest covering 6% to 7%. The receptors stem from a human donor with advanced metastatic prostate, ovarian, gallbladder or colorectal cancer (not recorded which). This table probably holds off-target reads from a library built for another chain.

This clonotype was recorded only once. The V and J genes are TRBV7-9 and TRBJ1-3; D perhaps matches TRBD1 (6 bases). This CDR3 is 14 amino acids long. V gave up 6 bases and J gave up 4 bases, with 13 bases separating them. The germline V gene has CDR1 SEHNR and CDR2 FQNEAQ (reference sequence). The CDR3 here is CASSSPGEGNTIYF. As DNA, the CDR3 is TGTGCCAGCAGTTCCCCAGGGGAAGGAAACACCATATATTTT.

The CDR3 region is CATYRGTGELFF. In nucleotides, the CDR3 is TGTGCCACGTATCGGGGCACCGGGGAGCTGTTTTTT. V and J are TRBV6-2 or TRBV6-3 and TRBJ2-2, with D possibly matching TRBD2 (5 bases). The CDR3 loop spans 12 amino acids. Trimming removed 10 bases at V and 4 bases at J, with 10 bases between. Germline-derived CDR1 and CDR2 are MNHEY and SVGEGT.

CDR3 region: CASSLGRSQYF. The CDR3 DNA sequence: TGTGCCAGCAGCTTGGGGAGGTCGCAGTATTTT. The V and J genes are TRBV11-2 and TRBJ2-3, with D perhaps TRBD2 (6 bases). Germline assignment: CDR1 SGHAT and CDR2 FQNNGV. V was clipped by 3 bases and J by 10 bases, with 8 bases between them. The CDR3 has 11 residues.

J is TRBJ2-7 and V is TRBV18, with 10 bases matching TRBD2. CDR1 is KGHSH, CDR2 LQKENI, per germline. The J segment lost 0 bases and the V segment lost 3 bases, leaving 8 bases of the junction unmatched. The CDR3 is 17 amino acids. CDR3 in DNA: TGTGCCAGCTCACCGTCGAGCGGGGGGGCGAGCTCCTACGAGCAGTACTTC. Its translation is CASSPSSGGASSYEQYF.

CDR3 DNA: TGTGCCAGCAGCGATACTAGATTCCGGGGCACCGGGGAGCTGTTTTTT. It codes for CASSDTRFRGTGELFF. The V call is TRBV2, the J call TRBJ2-2, with D tentatively TRBD2 (5 bases). V lost 6 bases to trimming and J lost 4 bases, with 18 bases between them. CDR1 SNHLY and CDR2 FYNNEI come from the germline V gene. The CDR3 loop spans 16 amino acids.

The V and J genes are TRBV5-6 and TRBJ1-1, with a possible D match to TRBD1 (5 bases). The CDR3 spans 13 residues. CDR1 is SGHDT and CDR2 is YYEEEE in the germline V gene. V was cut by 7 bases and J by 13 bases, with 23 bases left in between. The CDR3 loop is CASRRSDAGWDFF. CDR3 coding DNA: TGTGCCAGCCGTCGCTCGGACGCAGGGTGGGATTTCTTT. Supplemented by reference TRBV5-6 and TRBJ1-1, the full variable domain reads DAGVTQSPTHLIKTRGQQVTLRCSPKSGHDTVSWYQQALGQGPQFIFQYYEEEERQRGNFPDRFSGHQFPNYSSELNVNALLLGDSALYLCASRRSDAGWDFFGQGTRLTVV.

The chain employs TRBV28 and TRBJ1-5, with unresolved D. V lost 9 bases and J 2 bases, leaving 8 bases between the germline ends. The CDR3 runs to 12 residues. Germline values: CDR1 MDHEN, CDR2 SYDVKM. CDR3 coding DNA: TGTGCCAGTCAATCTCGCAATCAGCCCCAGCATTTT. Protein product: CASQSRNQPQHF.

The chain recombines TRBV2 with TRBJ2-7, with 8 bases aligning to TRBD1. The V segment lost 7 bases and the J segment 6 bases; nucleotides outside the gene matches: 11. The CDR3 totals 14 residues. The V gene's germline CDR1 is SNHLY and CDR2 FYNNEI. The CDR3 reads CASNPDRGWIEQYF. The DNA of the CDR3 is TGTGCCAGCAACCCCGACAGGGGTTGGATCGAGCAGTACTTC.

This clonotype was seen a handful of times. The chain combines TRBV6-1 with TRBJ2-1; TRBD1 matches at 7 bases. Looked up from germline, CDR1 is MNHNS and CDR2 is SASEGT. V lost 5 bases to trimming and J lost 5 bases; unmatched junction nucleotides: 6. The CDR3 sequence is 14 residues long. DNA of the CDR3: TGTGCCAGCAGTTTAGAGGGGGCGAACAATGAGCAGTTCTTC. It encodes CASSLEGANNEQFF.

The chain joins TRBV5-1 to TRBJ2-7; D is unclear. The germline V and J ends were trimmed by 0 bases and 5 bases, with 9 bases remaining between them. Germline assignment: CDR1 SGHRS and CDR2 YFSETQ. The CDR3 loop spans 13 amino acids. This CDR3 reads CASSLVQVDEQYF. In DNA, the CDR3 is TGCGCCAGCAGCTTGGTCCAGGTAGACGAGCAGTACTTC.

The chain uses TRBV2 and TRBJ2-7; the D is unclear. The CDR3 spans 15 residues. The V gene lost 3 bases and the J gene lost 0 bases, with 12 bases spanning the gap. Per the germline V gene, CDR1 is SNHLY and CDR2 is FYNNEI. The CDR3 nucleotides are TGTGCCAGCAGTGAGAGGTTCCTCAGCTCCTACGAGCAGTACTTC. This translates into CASSERFLSSYEQYF.

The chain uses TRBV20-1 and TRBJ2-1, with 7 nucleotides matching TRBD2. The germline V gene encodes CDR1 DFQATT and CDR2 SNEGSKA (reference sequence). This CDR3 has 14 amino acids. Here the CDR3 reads CSPRRDYSNNEQFF. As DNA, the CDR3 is TGCAGCCCGAGACGGGACTATAGTAACAATGAGCAGTTCTTC.

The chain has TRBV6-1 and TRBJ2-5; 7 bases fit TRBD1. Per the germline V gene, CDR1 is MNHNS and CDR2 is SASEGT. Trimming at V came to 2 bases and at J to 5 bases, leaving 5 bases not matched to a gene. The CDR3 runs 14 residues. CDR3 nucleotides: TGTGCCAGCAGTGAACGGGTCAGGGGGGAGACCCAGTACTTC. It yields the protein CASSERVRGETQYF.

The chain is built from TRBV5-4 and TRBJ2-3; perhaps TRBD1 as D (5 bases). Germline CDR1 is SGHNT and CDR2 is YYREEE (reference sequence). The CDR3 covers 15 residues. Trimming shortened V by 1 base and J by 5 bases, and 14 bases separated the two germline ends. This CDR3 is CASSLPRQKKDTQYF. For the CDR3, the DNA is TGTGCCAGCAGCTTGCCCCGACAGAAGAAAGATACGCAGTATTTT. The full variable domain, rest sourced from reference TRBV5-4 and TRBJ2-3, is ETGVTQSPTHLIKTRGQQVTLRCSSQSGHNTVSWYQQALGQGPQFIFQYYREEENGRGNFPPRFSGLQFPNYSSELNVNALELDDSALYLCASSLPRQKKDTQYFGPGTRLTVL.

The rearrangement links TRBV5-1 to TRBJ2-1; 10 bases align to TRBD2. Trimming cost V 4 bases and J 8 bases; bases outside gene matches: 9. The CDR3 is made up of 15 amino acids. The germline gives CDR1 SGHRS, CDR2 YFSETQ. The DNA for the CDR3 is TGCGCCAGCAGCCAAGCGAGCGGGAGGGCCTATGAGCAGTTCTTC. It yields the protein CASSQASGRAYEQFF.

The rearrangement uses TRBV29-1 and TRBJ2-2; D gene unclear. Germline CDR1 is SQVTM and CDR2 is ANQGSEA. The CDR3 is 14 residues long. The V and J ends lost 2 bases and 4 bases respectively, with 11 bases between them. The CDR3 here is CSVESSVRTGELFF. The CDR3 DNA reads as TGCAGCGTTGAAAGTTCCGTTCGCACCGGGGAGCTGTTTTTT.

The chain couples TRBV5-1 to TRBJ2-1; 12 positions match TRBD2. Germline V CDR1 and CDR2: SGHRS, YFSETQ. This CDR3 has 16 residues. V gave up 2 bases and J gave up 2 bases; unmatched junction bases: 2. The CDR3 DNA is TGCGCCAGCAGCTTACTAGCGGGAGGCACCTACAATGAGCAGTTCTTC. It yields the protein CASSLLAGGTYNEQFF.

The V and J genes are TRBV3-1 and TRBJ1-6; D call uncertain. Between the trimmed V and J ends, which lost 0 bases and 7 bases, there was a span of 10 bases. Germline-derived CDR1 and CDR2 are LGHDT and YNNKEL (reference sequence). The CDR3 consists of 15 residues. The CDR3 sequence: CASSQEGRKNSPLHF. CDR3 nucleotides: TGTGCCAGCAGCCAAGAGGGAAGGAAGAATTCACCCCTCCACTTT.

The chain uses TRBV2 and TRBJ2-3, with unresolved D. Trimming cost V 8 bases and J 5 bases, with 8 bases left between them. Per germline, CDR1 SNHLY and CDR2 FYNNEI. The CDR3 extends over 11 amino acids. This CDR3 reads CASEVEDTQYF. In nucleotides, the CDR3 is TGTGCCAGCGAGGTTGAAGATACGCAGTATTTT.

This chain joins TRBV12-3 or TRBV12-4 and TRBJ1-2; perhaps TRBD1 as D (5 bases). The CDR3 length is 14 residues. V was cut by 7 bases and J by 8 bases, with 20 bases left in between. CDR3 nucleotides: TGTGCCAGCACCCTAAGGGGCCAGATAGGCGGCTACACCTTC. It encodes CASTLRGQIGGYTF.

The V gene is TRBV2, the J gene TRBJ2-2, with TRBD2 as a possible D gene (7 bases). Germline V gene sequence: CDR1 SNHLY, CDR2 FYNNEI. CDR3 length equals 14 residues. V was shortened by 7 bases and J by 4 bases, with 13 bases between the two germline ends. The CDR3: CASIYREGTGELFF. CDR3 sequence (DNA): TGTGCCAGCATATACAGGGAGGGCACCGGGGAGCTGTTTTTT.

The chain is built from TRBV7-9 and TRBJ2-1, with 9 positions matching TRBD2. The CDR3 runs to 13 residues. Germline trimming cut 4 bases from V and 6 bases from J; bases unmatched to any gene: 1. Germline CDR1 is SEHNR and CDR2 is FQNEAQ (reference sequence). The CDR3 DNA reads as TGTGCCAGCAGCTCGGGACTAGCCAATGAGCAGTTCTTC. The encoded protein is CASSSGLANEQFF.

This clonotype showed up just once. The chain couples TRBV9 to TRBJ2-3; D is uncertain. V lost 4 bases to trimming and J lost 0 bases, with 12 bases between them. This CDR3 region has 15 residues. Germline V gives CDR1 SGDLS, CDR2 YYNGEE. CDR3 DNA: TGTGCCAGCAGCACAAGGACGGGCAGCACAGATACGCAGTATTTT. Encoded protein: CASSTRTGSTDTQYF.

CDR3 DNA sequence: TGCGCCAGCACCATCGTACAGGGGGCACCGAATGAGCAGTTCTTC. Protein: CASTIVQGAPNEQFF. The rearrangement joins TRBV5-1 to TRBJ2-1; 9 bases are a match to TRBD1. The CDR3 contains 15 residues. The V and J ends lost 6 bases and 7 bases, in that order; junction bases with no gene match: 11. Germline V gene lookup returns CDR1 SGHRS and CDR2 YFSETQ.

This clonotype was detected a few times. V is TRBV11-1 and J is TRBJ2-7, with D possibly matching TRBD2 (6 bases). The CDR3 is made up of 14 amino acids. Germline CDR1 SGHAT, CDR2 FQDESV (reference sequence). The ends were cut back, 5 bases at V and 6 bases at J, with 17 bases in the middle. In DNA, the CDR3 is TGTGCCAGCAGCCCAGAGGGGACTGCCCTCGAGCAGTACTTC. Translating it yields CASSPEGTALEQYF.

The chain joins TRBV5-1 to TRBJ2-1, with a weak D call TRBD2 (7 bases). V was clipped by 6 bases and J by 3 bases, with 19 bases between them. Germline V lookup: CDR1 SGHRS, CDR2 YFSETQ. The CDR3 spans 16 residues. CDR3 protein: CASTFAGAIRYNEQFF. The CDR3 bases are TGCGCCAGCACATTCGCGGGGGCTATTCGCTACAATGAGCAGTTCTTC.